Listed here is a single TCR beta chain. The CDR3 loop spans 16 amino acids. CDR1 and CDR2 (germline): SEHNR, FQNEAQ (reference sequence). Deletions cut 3 bases from V and 7 bases from J, with 18 bases between. The record originates from a study of shared clonotypes between healthy human individuals. Profiled with immunoSEQ multiplex PCR; TCRdb holds only in-frame clones, not every one. The data contain about a million clones, about 72% of them singletons. The J gene is TRBJ1-4, the V gene TRBV7-9; the D gene is possibly TRBD1 (5 bases). The sequencing sample was made of memory CD4+ T cells from PBMCs. Stated subset: CD45RA-negative fraction. This clonotype was obtained from a man between 18 and 35 years old in good health. Some clones in this sample may be carry-over from other donors' samples. This chain's CDR3 is CASSFDKRGGGEKLFF. The CDR3 bases are TGTGCCAGCAGCTTCGATAAAAGGGGCGGGGGTGAAAAACTGTTTTTT.